Sequencing of this TCR beta chain was carried out in a study of OX40 agonist ivuxolimab in advanced cancers. Looking at the study overall: The patients got ivuxolimab, which is an agonistic anti-OX40 (CD134) antibody.

The CDR3 contains 13 residues. V was shortened by 2 bases and J by 3 bases, with 7 bases between the two germline ends. Germline V gene lookup returns CDR1 SEHNR and CDR2 FQNEAQ (reference sequence). Details on this clone: Its target is not known.

Study-level findings and limits: In the 0.1 to 3.0 mg/kg range, CD4+ and CD8+ blood T cells had expanded clonally by week 6.

The protocol was immunoSEQ multiplex PCR, while the TCRdb copy is restricted to in-frame clones and leaves out a portion. The data show approximately 58,000 clones, just under 80% seen once. The material sequenced was CD4+ or CD8+ T cells sorted from blood, taken in a trial of the OX40 agonist ivuxolimab. This sequence joins TRBV7-9 and TRBJ2-5; D not resolved. The sequence was obtained from an adult with an advanced solid tumor such as melanoma, head and neck, liver or kidney cancer. CDR3 sequence (DNA): TGTGCCAGCAGCTTAAACAGAGAAGAGACCCAGTACTTC. Protein sequence: CASSLNREETQYF. The full variable domain, its missing parts supplied by reference TRBV7-9 and TRBJ2-5, is DTGVSQNPRHKITKRGQNVTFRCDPISEHNRLYWYRQTLGQGPEFLTYFQNEAQLEKSRLLSDRFSAERPKGSFSTLEIQRTEQGDSAMYLCASSLNREETQYFGPGTRLLVL.